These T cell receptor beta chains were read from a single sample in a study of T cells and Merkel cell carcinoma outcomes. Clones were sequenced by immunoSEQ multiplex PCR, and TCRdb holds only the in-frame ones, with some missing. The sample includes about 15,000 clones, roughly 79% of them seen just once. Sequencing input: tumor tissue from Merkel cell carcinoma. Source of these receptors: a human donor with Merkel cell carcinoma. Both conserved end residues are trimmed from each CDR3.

ASSYSGGTADTQY	TRBV6-5	TRBJ2-3
SVDGTSGGTDTQY	TRBV29-1	TRBJ2-3
ASSTGLSNQPQH	TRBV28	TRBJ1-5
ASRPRPANTEAF	TRBV6-5	TRBJ1-1
ASSGGETENEQY	TRBV7-9	TRBJ2-7
ASSLKRGGDTFDEQF	TRBV4-2	TRBJ2-1
ASSSLLQLGYGYT	TRBV7-2	TRBJ1-2
AISESGGLQGVQY	TRBV10-3	TRBJ2-3
ASRGPSTDTQY	TRBV5-8	TRBJ2-3
ASSYRDRGRDEQF	TRBV6-6	TRBJ2-1
ASSLVSVSGANVLT	TRBV27	TRBJ2-6
ASTADSYEQY	TRBV2	TRBJ2-7
ATSGSGTPLYEQY	TRBV15	TRBJ2-7
ASSVGGVMEGPQH	TRBV9	TRBJ1-5
ASSTGSDYGYT	TRBV28	TRBJ1-2
ASSFWQGAYSGNTIY	TRBV5-6	TRBJ1-3
ASSGQGGGQPQH	TRBV6-6	TRBJ1-5
ASSLSRTESSGNTIY	TRBV28	TRBJ1-3
ASSLVSVSTEAF	TRBV5-6	TRBJ1-1
ASGSPTDTQY	TRBV28	TRBJ2-3
ASSFKLWTRGDTQY	TRBV27	TRBJ2-3